This TCR beta chain was sequenced for a study of graft-versus-host responses after intestinal transplantation. Study as a whole: All recipients were given anti-thymocyte globulin induction, and tacrolimus and steroids were then administered for roughly 3 years.

Points from the study as a whole: Some patients had graft-donor T cell macrochimerism, and their allografts showed high graft-versus-host to host-versus-graft clonal ratios.

TCRdb keeps only in-frame clones here, not all; method: immunoSEQ multiplex PCR. The data contain around 77,000 clones, approximately 93% of them seen just once; the ten biggest clones take up less than 0.65%. With respect to this clone: The antigen remains undetermined.

The V end lost 7 bases, the J end lost 2 bases, and 12 bases lay between the germline ends. CDR3 length: 13 residues. Germline V lookup: CDR1 SGHAT, CDR2 FQNNGV. The chain links TRBV11-2 to TRBJ2-7; maybe TRBD1 (6 bases). This receptor was obtained from a human donor who received an intestinal transplant. This sample comprised unstimulated CD8+ T cells sorted from spleen or lymph node cells, obtained before intestinal transplant. The CDR3: CASTGDDAYEQYF. Written as DNA, the CDR3 is TGTGCCAGCACAGGGGATGACGCCTACGAGCAGTACTTC.